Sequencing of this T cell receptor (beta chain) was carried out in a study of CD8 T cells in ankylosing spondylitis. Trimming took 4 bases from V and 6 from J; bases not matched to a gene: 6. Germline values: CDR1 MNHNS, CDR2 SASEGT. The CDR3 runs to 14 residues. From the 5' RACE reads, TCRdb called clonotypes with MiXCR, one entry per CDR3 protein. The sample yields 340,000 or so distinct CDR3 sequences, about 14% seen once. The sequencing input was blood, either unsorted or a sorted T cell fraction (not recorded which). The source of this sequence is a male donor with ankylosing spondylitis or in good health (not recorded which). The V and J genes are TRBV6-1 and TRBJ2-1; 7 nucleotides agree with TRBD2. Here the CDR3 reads CASSARLASNEQFF. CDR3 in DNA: TGTGCCAGCAGTGCGCGACTAGCCTCCAATGAGCAGTTCTTC.